The next 28 T cell receptor beta chains were all read from a single sample in a study of response to subunit inactivated influenza vaccine. In TCRdb, the RT-PCR reads were re-called with MiXCR into one record per CDR3 protein. The sample contains around 580,000 distinct CDR3 sequences, 12% of which appear only once. The sequences come from PBMCs from blood, collected on the day of vaccination. Receptor source: a man in his fifties or sixties who received an inactivated influenza vaccine.

The rearrangement uses TRBV29-1 and TRBJ2-6; D is undetermined. Trimming took off 2 bases at V and 4 bases at J, with 6 bases between the two ends. Germline assignment: CDR1 SQVTM and CDR2 ANQGSEA. This CDR3 contains 13 residues. The CDR3 nucleotides read TGCAGCGTTGAACAGGCAGGGGCCAACGTCCTGACTTTC. Translation: CSVEQAGANVLTF.

The V gene is TRBV27, the J gene TRBJ2-7; D perhaps matches TRBD1 (5 bases). Germline loops: CDR1 MNHEY, CDR2 SMNVEV (reference sequence). The CDR3 has 16 residues. The V and J ends lost 2 bases and 1 base respectively, with 15 bases between them. The CDR3 loop reads CASSLTLGPSSYEQYF. The CDR3, as DNA: TGTGCCAGCAGTTTAACTCTGGGGCCTTCATCCTACGAGCAGTACTTC.

The chain combines TRBV2 with TRBJ2-1; 9 bases map to TRBD1. The V and J ends lost 11 bases and 0 bases, in that order; junction bases with no gene match: 20. There are 19 residues in the CDR3. CDR1 and CDR2 (germline): SNHLY, FYNNEI. CDR3 nucleotides: TGTGCCTTCTGTTCCCCCGGGACAGGGACACCTCGCTCCTACAATGAGCAGTTCTTC. Its translation: CAFCSPGTGTPRSYNEQFF.

This clonotype has at least ten counts. The CDR3 DNA follows: TGTGCCAGCAGTTTAGGCCCAGAGGGCGAGCAGTACTTC. It yields the protein CASSLGPEGEQYF. This rearrangement joins TRBV12-3 or TRBV12-4 to TRBJ2-7, with TRBD2 as a possible D gene (5 bases). The CDR3 sequence is 13 residues long. V lost 1 base and J lost 6, with 10 bases in between.

The J gene is TRBJ2-5, the V gene TRBV12-5, with TRBD2 matching 7 bases. V was clipped by 5 bases and J by 2 bases; unmatched bases: 8. Germline lookup yields CDR1 LGHNT and CDR2 FRNRAP. This CDR3 contains 15 residues. The CDR3 DNA reads as TGTGCTAGTGGTGGAGGGGACTACAATCAAGAGACCCAGTACTTC. It is translated as CASGGGDYNQETQYF.

The rearrangement uses TRBV3-1 and TRBJ2-5, with 9 bases that match TRBD2. The trim removed 7 bases at V and 5 bases at J, leaving 17 bases unmatched. CDR3 length: 17 amino acids. Germline V gene data show CDR1 as LGHDT and CDR2 as YNNKEL (reference sequence). The CDR3 coding sequence is TGTGCCAGCACTTCAAGCAGTGGCGGGGGGGCGGGGGAGACCCAGTACTTC. This encodes CASTSSSGGGAGETQYF.

This clonotype was observed a few times. The V and J genes are TRBV7-2 and TRBJ1-6; D uncertain. The length of the CDR3 is 15 residues. In germline, CDR1 is SGHTA, CDR2 FQGNSA. Trimming pared 1 base from V and 7 bases from J, leaving 11 bases between. CDR3 nucleotide sequence: TGTGCCAGCAGCTTAGGTGGCAGTGTAAATTCACCCCTCCACTTT. Its translation is CASSLGGSVNSPLHF. Based on the CDR3 plus reference TRBV7-2 and TRBJ1-6, the full variable domain is GAGVSQSPSNKVTEKGKDVELRCDPISGHTALYWYRQSLGQGLEFLIYFQGNSAPDKSGLPSDRFSAERTGGSVSTLTIQRTQQEDSAVYLCASSLGGSVNSPLHFGNGTRLTVT.

The chain links TRBV7-9 to TRBJ1-1, with D possibly being TRBD1 (5 bases). The CDR3 spans 14 residues. With 2 bases removed from V and 3 bases from J, the gap between germline ends came to 10 bases. Germline V gives CDR1 SEHNR, CDR2 FQNEAQ (reference sequence). Here the CDR3 reads CASSLSGSHTEAFF. The CDR3 bases are TGTGCCAGCAGCTTATCAGGGTCTCACACTGAAGCTTTCTTT.

The chain links TRBV7-9 to TRBJ1-4; D gene unclear. Germline V gene data show CDR1 as SEHNR and CDR2 as FQNEAQ (reference sequence). The CDR3 has 16 residues. Between the trimmed V and J ends, which lost 3 bases and 0 bases, there was a span of 11 bases. Written as DNA, the CDR3 is TGTGCCAGCAGCTTTCCAGGCGGGCCAACTAATGAAAAACTGTTTTTT. Translated: CASSFPGGPTNEKLFF.

J is TRBJ2-5 and V is TRBV6-1, with D perhaps matching TRBD2 (6 bases). Trimming shortened V by 7 bases and J by 5 bases, and 14 bases separated the two germline ends. The V gene's germline CDR1 is MNHNS and CDR2 SASEGT. This CDR3 is built from 13 residues. The CDR3 region has the DNA TGTGCCAGCACTAAACCGGGAGTCGAGACCCAGTACTTC. Translation: CASTKPGVETQYF.

This clonotype showed up many times. V gene TRBV11-2 combines with J gene TRBJ2-7; the D call may be TRBD1 or TRBD2 (5 bases each). The CDR3 sequence is 15 residues long. Trimming removed 3 bases at V and 6 bases at J, with 18 bases between. Germline loops: CDR1 SGHAT, CDR2 FQNNGV. CDR3 protein: CASSLAFTIGGEQYF. The CDR3, as DNA: TGTGCCAGCAGCTTGGCTTTCACCATTGGGGGCGAGCAGTACTTC.

There are many counts of this clonotype. The chain is built from TRBV12-3 or TRBV12-4 and TRBJ2-1; either TRBD1 or TRBD2 may fit D (5 bases each). The CDR3 has 15 amino acids. Trimming took 5 bases from V and 10 from J, leaving 21 bases between them. CDR3 protein: CASSLPIGTPWEQFF. The CDR3 DNA sequence: TGTGCCAGCAGTCTCCCGATTGGGACCCCTTGGGAGCAGTTCTTC.

A few counts support this clonotype. This chain uses TRBV2 with TRBJ2-7; TRBD1 aligns across 7 bases. V shed 2 bases, J shed 6 bases, and the junction held 10 bases outside the gene matches. Germline V CDR1 and CDR2: SNHLY, FYNNEI. The CDR3 length is 15 residues. This CDR3 is CASSEFGRAGGEQYF. The CDR3 nucleotides are TGTGCCAGCAGTGAATTCGGGCGGGCAGGGGGCGAGCAGTACTTC.

The sample holds many counts of this clonotype. The CDR3 region has the DNA TGTGCCAGCAGCTTAGGCGGGATAAACACCGGGGAGCTGTTTTTT. Protein sequence: CASSLGGINTGELFF. The chain uses TRBV7-2 and TRBJ2-2; the D gene is possibly TRBD2 (6 bases). The CDR3 is 15 amino acids. The germline CDR1 and CDR2 sequences are SGHTA and FQGNSA. V gave up 1 base and J gave up 2 bases, with 8 bases separating them.

The V gene is TRBV7-9, the J gene TRBJ2-5; D may be TRBD1 (6 bases). V was shortened by 2 bases and J by 7 bases, with 8 bases between the two germline ends. This CDR3 spans 12 amino acids. Looked up from germline, CDR1 is SEHNR and CDR2 is FQNEAQ (reference sequence). CDR3: CASSLSRGTQYF. The DNA of the CDR3 is TGTGCCAGCAGCTTATCCAGGGGGACCCAGTACTTC. The complete variable domain, with remaining parts taken from reference TRBV7-9 and TRBJ2-5, reads DTGVSQNPRHKITKRGQNVTFRCDPISEHNRLYWYRQTLGQGPEFLTYFQNEAQLEKSRLLSDRFSAERPKGSFSTLEIQRTEQGDSAMYLCASSLSRGTQYFGPGTRLLVL.

The rearrangement uses TRBV14 and TRBJ2-7; 7 positions agree with TRBD2. V gave up 1 base and J gave up 0 bases; unmatched junction bases: 9. The V gene's germline CDR1 is SGHDN and CDR2 FVKESK. This CDR3 is 17 amino acids long. The CDR3 sequence: CASSQAPIAGSSYEQYF. CDR3 nucleotide sequence: TGTGCCAGCAGCCAAGCCCCCATAGCGGGTTCCTCCTACGAGCAGTACTTC.

V is TRBV6-1 and J is TRBJ2-1, with 14 nucleotides matching TRBD2. V lost 6 bases, J lost 8 bases, and 6 bases stayed unmatched. CDR3 length: 15 amino acids. Germline CDR1 and CDR2: MNHNS and SASEGT. CDR3 in amino acids: CASSFGTSGSDEQFF. The CDR3 nucleotides are TGTGCCAGCAGCTTCGGGACTAGCGGGAGCGATGAGCAGTTCTTC.

This clonotype was counted only a few times. CDR3: CASSEQGLSTEAFF. The CDR3, as DNA: TGTGCCAGCAGTGAACAGGGGCTCTCCACTGAAGCTTTCTTT. The chain employs TRBV12-3 or TRBV12-4 and TRBJ1-1; 7 nucleotides align to TRBD1. Trimming at V came to 5 bases and at J to 4 bases, leaving 7 bases not matched to a gene. CDR3 length equals 14 residues.

The genes are TRBV7-9 and TRBJ2-2; 7 nucleotides line up with TRBD2. The CDR3 is 14 amino acids. CDR1 SEHNR and CDR2 FQNEAQ come from the germline V gene (reference sequence). The ends lost 8 bases at V and 6 bases at J; junction bases unmatched: 9. The DNA for the CDR3 is TGTGCCAGCGCCGGGGTAGCGGGCGCCGGGGAGCTGTTTTTT. Its protein is CASAGVAGAGELFF.

The sample holds many counts of this clonotype. This chain joins TRBV20-1 and TRBJ2-2; D is possibly TRBD1 (6 bases). This CDR3 has 16 residues. Per the germline V gene, CDR1 is DFQATT and CDR2 is SNEGSKA (reference sequence). The V and J ends lost 0 bases and 3 bases respectively, with 14 bases between them. The CDR3 loop reads CSARDSRQVDTGELFF. CDR3 nucleotides: TGCAGTGCTAGAGATTCCCGACAGGTGGACACCGGGGAGCTGTTTTTT.

This clonotype has only one observation. A much larger clonotype is one base distant, so this may be a read error. The chain uses TRBV20-1 and TRBJ1-5, with TRBD1 identical over 8 bases. Germline loops: CDR1 DFQATT, CDR2 SNEGSKA (reference sequence). The CDR3 runs to 15 residues. CDR3 sequence: CGARDRAQGDQPQHF. The CDR3 coding sequence is TGCGGTGCTAGAGATCGTGCACAGGGGGATCAGCCCCAGCATTTT.

The V call is TRBV6-2 or TRBV6-3, the J call TRBJ2-1; TRBD2 matches 10 bases. The CDR3 totals 18 residues. CDR1 is MNHEY and CDR2 is SVGEGT in the germline V gene. The V and J ends lost 3 bases and 0 bases, in that order; junction bases with no gene match: 8. CDR3 loop: CASSYAGTSVISYNEQFF. The DNA for the CDR3 is TGTGCCAGCAGTTATGCCGGGACTAGCGTGATCTCCTACAATGAGCAGTTCTTC.

J is TRBJ2-5 and V is TRBV28; D gene ambiguous. CDR3 length: 14 residues. V shed 5 bases and J shed 5 bases, with 15 bases lying between them. CDR1 MDHEN and CDR2 SYDVKM come from the germline V gene. The CDR3 nucleotides read TGTGCCAGCAGTCCCCTCCAAGTGCAGGAGACCCAGTACTTC. Translated, it gives CASSPLQVQETQYF.

V is TRBV20-1 and J is TRBJ2-7; a possible D gene is TRBD2 (6 bases). Trimming removed 3 bases from V and 2 bases from J, with 14 bases in between. This CDR3 contains 14 residues. Germline loops: CDR1 DFQATT, CDR2 SNEGSKA (reference sequence). The CDR3 region is CSASSAGSAYEQYF. The CDR3 DNA reads TGCAGTGCTAGTTCGGCGGGAAGCGCCTACGAGCAGTACTTC.

The CDR3 sequence is CASSLLDDYTF. The CDR3 bases are TGTGCCAGCAGTTTACTGGACGACTACACCTTC. V usage is TRBV12-3 or TRBV12-4 and J usage is TRBJ1-2; D is unclear. CDR3 size: 11 residues. V shed 2 bases and J shed 10 bases, with 8 bases lying between them.

In this sample, this clonotype turned up many times. This chain joins TRBV7-9 and TRBJ1-5, with 7 bases lining up with TRBD1. Germline V gives CDR1 SEHNR, CDR2 FQNEAQ (reference sequence). With 2 bases clipped from V and 7 bases from J, the junction kept 2 bases outside the gene matches. The CDR3 length is 13 residues. The CDR3 protein is CASSLTGDQPQHF. The CDR3 DNA follows: TGTGCCAGCAGCTTAACAGGGGACCAGCCCCAGCATTTT.

In this sample, this clonotype turned up a few times. The V gene is TRBV5-5, the J gene TRBJ2-7, with a weak D call TRBD1 (6 bases). The ends were cut back, 4 bases at V and 1 base at J, with 15 bases in the middle. CDR3 length equals 15 residues. Per the germline V gene, CDR1 is SGHKS and CDR2 is YYEKEE (reference sequence). CDR3 nucleotides: TGTGCCAGCAGCCTCAGGGCAGGGGAATCCTACGAGCAGTACTTC. Its translation is CASSLRAGESYEQYF.

The J gene is TRBJ2-1, the V gene TRBV7-6; D is unresolved. Looked up from germline, CDR1 is SGHVS and CDR2 is FNYEAQ. Trimming removed 3 bases at V and 7 bases at J, with 13 bases between. The CDR3 runs to 14 residues. CDR3 sequence reads: CASSLSTVLNEQFF. For the CDR3, the DNA is TGTGCCAGCAGCTTGAGCACAGTATTAAATGAGCAGTTCTTC. Looking up the rest from reference TRBV7-6 and TRBJ2-1 gives the full variable domain: GAGVSQSPRYKVTKRGQDVALRCDPISGHVSLYWYRQALGQGPEFLTYFNYEAQQDKSGLPNDRFSAERPEGSISTLTIQRTEQRDSAMYRCASSLSTVLNEQFFGPGTRLTVL.